These 32 T cell receptor beta chains were sequenced from one sample in a study of T-cell reconstitution after alpha-beta-depleted transplantation in children. Molecular barcoding with unique molecular identifiers was used for the TCRbeta library. A single record per CDR3 protein comes from TCRdb applying MiXCR to the PCR reads. The sample records about half a million distinct CDR3 sequences, around 13% being singletons. The sample consisted of PBMCs from the stem cell graft donor, taken from the stem cell graft. The source of these receptors is a human donor who donated a stem cell graft to a child with combined immunodeficiency.

This clonotype has just a few counts. The chain joins TRBV7-7 to TRBJ2-5; no clear D gene. V lost 1 base and J lost 1, with 10 bases in between. The germline V gene has CDR1 SSHAT and CDR2 FNYEAQ (reference sequence). The CDR3 consists of 15 residues. The CDR3 bases are TGTGCCAGCAGCTTAGGGACCACTGCCCAAGAGACCCAGTACTTC. Amino acids: CASSLGTTAQETQYF.

This clonotype was seen at least ten times. The chain's CDR3 is CASSSRGLGPFKAFF. The CDR3 DNA reads TGTGCCAGCAGCTCGCGGGGCCTGGGTCCCTTTAAAGCTTTCTTT. This chain uses TRBV7-3 with TRBJ1-1; tentative D call: TRBD1 (5 bases). CDR1 and CDR2 (germline): SGHTA, FQGTGA. V was clipped by 4 bases and J by 9 bases, with 21 bases between them. The CDR3 spans 15 residues.

There are a few counts of this clonotype. The genes are TRBV15 and TRBJ2-5; TRBD2 matches at 13 bases. The CDR3 extends over 16 amino acids. Germline CDR1 reads LNHNV; CDR2 reads YYDKDF (reference sequence). V gave up 2 bases and J gave up 2 bases; unmatched junction bases: 2. The CDR3 protein is CATSRRLAGGQETQYF. CDR3 nucleotide sequence: TGTGCCACCAGCAGAAGACTAGCGGGAGGACAAGAGACCCAGTACTTC. The full variable domain, its missing parts supplied by reference TRBV15 and TRBJ2-5, is DAMVIQNPRYQVTQFGKPVTLSCSQTLNHNVMYWYQQKSSQAPKLLFHYYDKDFNNEADTPDNFQSRRPNTSFCFLDIRSPGLGDTAMYLCATSRRLAGGQETQYFGPGTRLLVL.

This clonotype was seen repeatedly, ten times or more. The gene calls are TRBV7-2 and TRBJ2-3; D is ambiguous. CDR1 is SGHTA and CDR2 is FQGNSA in the germline V gene. This CDR3 is built from 13 residues. The V end was cut by 3 bases, the J end by 2 bases, with 6 bases between. The CDR3 DNA reads as TGTGCCAGCAGCTTGGAAAACACAGATACGCAGTATTTT. Protein product: CASSLENTDTQYF.

The gene calls are TRBV5-1 and TRBJ1-1, with D possibly matching TRBD1 (5 bases). This CDR3 contains 13 residues. The V end lost 0 bases, the J end lost 7 bases, and 10 bases lay between the germline ends. The germline CDR1 and CDR2 sequences are SGHRS and YFSETQ. In DNA, the CDR3 is TGCGCCAGCAGCTTGGGGGTGACAGATGAAGCTTTCTTT. Translating it yields CASSLGVTDEAFF.

This clonotype was found many times. This chain links TRBV5-1 with TRBJ1-5; no firm D call. V was cut by 2 bases and J by 7 bases, with 10 bases left in between. There are 13 residues in the CDR3. CDR1 SGHRS and CDR2 YFSETQ come from the germline V gene. The CDR3 sequence is CASSLEAGQPQHF. In nucleotides, the CDR3 is TGCGCCAGCAGCTTAGAGGCTGGACAGCCCCAGCATTTT.

This chain uses TRBV30 with TRBJ2-1; D is possibly TRBD1 or TRBD2 (5 bases each). The germline gives CDR1 GTSNPN, CDR2 SVGIG (reference sequence). The V end was cut by 8 bases, the J end by 7 bases, with 18 bases between. The CDR3 runs 13 residues. The CDR3 DNA follows: TGTGCCGGGACGAGCCCCCTGGTGAATGAGCAGTTCTTC. The encoded protein is CAGTSPLVNEQFF.

This clonotype was observed at least ten times. CDR3: CASSLGQPPGGEQFF. The CDR3 bases are TGTGCCAGCAGTTTAGGTCAGCCCCCAGGTGGTGAGCAGTTCTTC. V usage is TRBV12-3 or TRBV12-4 and J usage is TRBJ2-1; D unclear. Trimming shortened V by 1 base and J by 9 bases, and 16 bases separated the two germline ends. The CDR3 contains 15 residues.

This clonotype was counted at least ten times. At one end, the junction sequence differs from germline, possibly due to a read error. This sequence joins TRBV7-9 and TRBJ2-6; 7 nucleotides align to TRBD1. Looked up from germline, CDR1 is SEHNR and CDR2 is FQNEAQ (reference sequence). This CDR3 comprises 13 residues. The CDR3 DNA is TGTGCCAGCAGCTTATTTACCCGGACAGGCCAGGCTTTC. It codes for CASSLFTRTGQAF.

This clonotype has only a few counts. The chain employs TRBV5-6 and TRBJ2-3; TRBD2 matches 7 bases. The CDR3 is made up of 14 amino acids. The junction had 6 bases not matched to a gene; V was cut back by 5 bases and J by 3 bases. Germline loops: CDR1 SGHDT, CDR2 YYEEEE. The CDR3 sequence: CASRPTSATDTQYF. CDR3 DNA sequence: TGTGCCAGCAGACCTACTAGCGCTACAGATACGCAGTATTTT.

This clonotype turned up a few times. The rearrangement uses TRBV6-1 and TRBJ2-3; D not resolved. The CDR3 loop spans 16 amino acids. Looked up from germline, CDR1 is MNHNS and CDR2 is SASEGT. V was pared by 2 bases and J by 0 bases, with 12 bases between. The chain's CDR3 is CASSERRFFSTDTQYF. The DNA for the CDR3 is TGTGCCAGCAGTGAACGCCGGTTTTTTAGCACAGATACGCAGTATTTT.

Only one count was recorded for this clonotype. The CDR3 spells CASTRAGKGHEQYF. DNA for the CDR3: TGTGCCAGCACCCGAGCGGGGAAGGGTCACGAGCAGTACTTC. This sequence joins TRBV7-2 and TRBJ2-7; 7 positions agree with TRBD2. CDR1 and CDR2 (germline): SGHTA, FQGNSA. The CDR3 totals 14 residues. Trimming took 7 bases from V and 5 from J; bases not matched to a gene: 11.

V usage is TRBV7-9 and J usage is TRBJ2-1; TRBD2 aligns across 9 bases. Germline V gene lookup returns CDR1 SEHNR and CDR2 FQNEAQ (reference sequence). CDR3 length equals 16 residues. V lost 1 base and J lost 5; bases outside the gene matches: 6. CDR3 sequence reads: CASSLVGGRADNEQFF. As DNA, the CDR3 is TGTGCCAGCAGCTTAGTCGGCGGGAGGGCCGACAATGAGCAGTTCTTC.

This clonotype was recorded many times. The chain has TRBV27 and TRBJ1-6; the match to TRBD1 covers 7 bases. The CDR3 contains 17 residues. V was pared by 5 bases and J by 2 bases, with 9 bases of the junction left unmatched. The germline CDR1 and CDR2 sequences are MNHEY and SMNVEV (reference sequence). The DNA of the CDR3 is TGTGCCAGCAGTCAAGACAGGGATGGAACCTATAATTCACCCCTCCACTTT. Its protein is CASSQDRDGTYNSPLHF.

This clonotype was counted between two and nine times. The J gene is TRBJ2-1, the V gene TRBV24-1; D possibly corresponds to TRBD1 (5 bases). The V gene's germline CDR1 is KGHDR and CDR2 SFDVKD. Trimming shortened V by 2 bases and J by 7 bases, and 11 bases separated the two germline ends. The CDR3 has 14 amino acids. The CDR3: CATSDYRGGNEQFF. The CDR3 nucleotides are TGTGCCACCAGTGATTATAGGGGTGGGAATGAGCAGTTCTTC.

This clonotype was observed a handful of times. The genes are TRBV29-1 and TRBJ2-2, with D possibly being TRBD1 (5 bases). Germline CDR1 SQVTM, CDR2 ANQGSEA. This CDR3 contains 15 residues. V dropped 6 bases and J dropped 4 bases, with 18 bases sitting between them. The CDR3 loop reads CSVLNLNRSTGELFF. For the CDR3, the DNA is TGCAGCGTCCTTAATCTAAACAGGAGCACCGGGGAGCTGTTTTTT.

This chain uses TRBV15 with TRBJ2-7; 7 positions agree with TRBD2. Unmatched junction bases numbered 9, after V lost 0 bases and J lost 7 bases. Germline values: CDR1 LNHNV, CDR2 YYDKDF (reference sequence). This CDR3 is built from 15 residues. In DNA form, the CDR3 reads TGTGCCACCAGCAGAGAGGCTAGCGGCCTGGGGGAGCAGTACTTC. Amino acid sequence: CATSREASGLGEQYF.

This clonotype has more than one count but fewer than ten. V gene TRBV6-2 or TRBV6-3 combines with J gene TRBJ2-2; 7 bases are shared with TRBD1. The V gene's germline CDR1 is MNHEY and CDR2 SVGEGT. Germline trimming cut 6 bases from V and 8 bases from J; bases unmatched to any gene: 12. This CDR3 is built from 15 residues. CDR3 coding DNA: TGTGCCAGCAGCTGGACGGGACAGTGGTATGGGGAGCTGTTTTTT. It encodes CASSWTGQWYGELFF.

This clonotype has ten or more counts. This chain joins TRBV12-3 or TRBV12-4 and TRBJ2-3; 13 bases are shared with TRBD2. The CDR3 extends over 17 amino acids. V dropped 0 bases and J dropped 8; count of bases not matched to a gene: 8. The CDR3 spells CASSLAFGLAGEFTQYF. CDR3 sequence (DNA): TGTGCCAGCAGTTTAGCTTTCGGACTAGCGGGAGAGTTTACGCAGTATTTT.

This clonotype was seen many times. The V call is TRBV27, the J call TRBJ2-3, with D perhaps matching TRBD1 (5 bases). CDR3 length: 15 amino acids. V gave up 0 bases and J gave up 3 bases, with 10 bases separating them. Germline CDR1 MNHEY, CDR2 SMNVEV (reference sequence). Here the CDR3 DNA reads TGTGCCAGCAGTTTATCGAATCAGGGAACAGATACGCAGTATTTT. This gives the protein CASSLSNQGTDTQYF.

This clonotype was recorded many times. The gene calls are TRBV15 and TRBJ2-7, with a tentative D call TRBD2 (6 bases). Germline CDR1 is LNHNV and CDR2 is YYDKDF (reference sequence). Trimming left V 4 bases short and J 0 bases short, with 10 bases between. This CDR3 comprises 14 residues. CDR3 in amino acids: CATSKAGFSYEQYF. The CDR3 region has the DNA TGTGCCACCAGCAAAGCGGGTTTCTCCTACGAGCAGTACTTC.

In its sample, this clonotype was seen a few times. V usage is TRBV4-3 and J usage is TRBJ2-1; 10 positions agree with TRBD2. Looked up from germline, CDR1 is LGHNA and CDR2 is YSLEER. J was trimmed by 8 bases and V by 0 bases; bases with no gene match: 13. The CDR3 consists of 18 residues. The CDR3 here is CASSQEISGRFYPHEQFF. DNA of the CDR3: TGCGCCAGCAGCCAAGAGATTAGCGGGAGGTTTTACCCGCATGAGCAGTTCTTC.

The rearrangement uses TRBV5-5 and TRBJ2-3; D not resolved. The V end lost 4 bases, the J end lost 2 bases, and 17 bases lay between the germline ends. Germline-derived CDR1 and CDR2 are SGHKS and YYEKEE (reference sequence). This CDR3 comprises 16 residues. Here the CDR3 DNA reads TGTGCCAGCAGCCCGGCGCGGACCACCCTCACAGATACGCAGTATTTT. Its translation is CASSPARTTLTDTQYF.

This clonotype was counted ten times or more. This rearrangement joins TRBV7-3 to TRBJ2-1; D might be TRBD1 (7 bases). V was shortened by 5 bases and J by 6 bases, with 20 bases between the two germline ends. The CDR3 consists of 16 residues. CDR1 is SGHTA and CDR2 is FQGTGA in the germline V gene. The CDR3: CASSGGRDRPPNEQFF. In nucleotides, the CDR3 is TGTGCCAGCAGCGGGGGGCGGGACAGACCTCCCAATGAGCAGTTCTTC.

The chain links TRBV30 to TRBJ2-7; D gene unclear. The germline gives CDR1 GTSNPN, CDR2 SVGIG (reference sequence). The CDR3 spans 14 residues. V lost 0 bases, J lost 0 bases, and 9 bases lay in between. The CDR3 DNA reads as TGTGCCTGGAGTGTAGGTGGGGACTCCTACGAGCAGTACTTC. Its translation: CAWSVGGDSYEQYF.

This clonotype was detected only a few times. This chain uses TRBV29-1 with TRBJ2-2; the D gene is possibly TRBD2 (6 bases). CDR3 length equals 15 residues. Per germline, CDR1 SQVTM and CDR2 ANQGSEA. V was pared by 7 bases and J by 5 bases, with 20 bases between. CDR3 DNA sequence: TGCAGCGCTAGAGGGACTGGAGGAACGACCGGGGAGCTGTTTTTT. This sequence encodes CSARGTGGTTGELFF.

This clonotype was recorded a few times. The rearrangement uses TRBV27 and TRBJ2-7; 8 bases agree with TRBD1. The CDR3 is 15 amino acids. Germline CDR1 MNHEY, CDR2 SMNVEV (reference sequence). Germline trimming cut 5 bases from V and 0 bases from J; bases unmatched to any gene: 6. Here the CDR3 reads CASSVSTGVSYEQYF. For the CDR3, the DNA is TGTGCCAGCAGTGTCTCGACAGGGGTCTCCTACGAGCAGTACTTC.

This clonotype has only a few counts. This chain uses TRBV5-1 with TRBJ2-3; perhaps TRBD2 as D (6 bases). Germline CDR1 and CDR2: SGHRS and YFSETQ. CDR3 length: 14 amino acids. Trimming pared 4 bases from V and 5 bases from J, leaving 14 bases between. CDR3 nucleotides: TGCGCCAGCAGCCCCCGGGGGAGGCGAGATACGCAGTATTTT. Its translation is CASSPRGRRDTQYF.

This clonotype was counted ten times or more. V and J are TRBV5-1 and TRBJ2-7, with D maybe TRBD2 (6 bases). The CDR3 totals 15 residues. Germline V gene data show CDR1 as SGHRS and CDR2 as YFSETQ. V lost 2 bases and J 0 bases, leaving 12 bases between the germline ends. The DNA of the CDR3 is TGCGCCAGCAGCTTTTCTAGCGCGAGCTCCTACGAGCAGTACTTC. This gives the protein CASSFSSASSYEQYF. Full variable domain (remainder filled in from reference TRBV5-1 and TRBJ2-7): KAGVTQTPRYLIKTRGQQVTLSCSPISGHRSVSWYQQTPGQGLQFLFEYFSETQRNKGNFPGRFSGRQFSNSRSEMNVSTLELGDSALYLCASSFSSASSYEQYFGPGTRLTVT.

This clonotype came up a few times. This chain links TRBV7-3 with TRBJ2-5, with 8 bases matching TRBD1. CDR1 is SGHTA, CDR2 FQGTGA, per germline. The length of the CDR3 is 17 residues. Trimming cost V 2 bases and J 2 bases; bases outside gene matches: 10. CDR3 DNA: TGTGCCAGCAGCTTAGGGGCCGGGACAGGATCGCAAGAGACCCAGTACTTC. Its protein is CASSLGAGTGSQETQYF.

This clonotype has more than one count but fewer than ten. J is TRBJ2-7 and V is TRBV5-5; D is perhaps TRBD2 (5 bases). Germline CDR1 and CDR2: SGHKS and YYEKEE (reference sequence). The CDR3 covers 14 residues. V was clipped by 6 bases and J by 0 bases, with 13 bases between them. CDR3 nucleotides: TGTGCCAGCACCACTGGCGGGCTCTCCTACGAGCAGTACTTC. Protein: CASTTGGLSYEQYF.

This clonotype has at least ten counts. This chain joins TRBV6-1 and TRBJ2-1, with unresolved D. V was pared by 3 bases and J by 3 bases, with 15 bases between. Germline loops: CDR1 MNHNS, CDR2 SASEGT. This CDR3 is 16 amino acids long. DNA for the CDR3: TGTGCCAGCAGTGAGAGTTGGGCCCTTCGCTACAATGAGCAGTTCTTC. Residues: CASSESWALRYNEQFF.